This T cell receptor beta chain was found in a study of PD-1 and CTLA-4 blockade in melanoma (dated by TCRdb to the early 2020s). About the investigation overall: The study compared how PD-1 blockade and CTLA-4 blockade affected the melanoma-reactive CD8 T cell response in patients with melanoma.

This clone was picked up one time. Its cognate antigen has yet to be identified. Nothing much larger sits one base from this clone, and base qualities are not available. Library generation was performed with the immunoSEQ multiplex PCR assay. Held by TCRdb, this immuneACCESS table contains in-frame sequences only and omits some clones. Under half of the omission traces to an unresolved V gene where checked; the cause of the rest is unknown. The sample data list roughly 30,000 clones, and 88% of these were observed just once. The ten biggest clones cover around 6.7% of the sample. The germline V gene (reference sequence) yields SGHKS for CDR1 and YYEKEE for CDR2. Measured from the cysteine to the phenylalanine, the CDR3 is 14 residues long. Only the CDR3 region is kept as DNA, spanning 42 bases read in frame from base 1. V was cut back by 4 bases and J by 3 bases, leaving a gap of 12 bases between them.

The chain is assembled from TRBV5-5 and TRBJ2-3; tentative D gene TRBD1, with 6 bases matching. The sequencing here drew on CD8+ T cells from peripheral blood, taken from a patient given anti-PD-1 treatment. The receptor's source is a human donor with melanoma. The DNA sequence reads TGTGCCAGCAGCCCCGGACAGATGACAGATACGCAGTATTTT. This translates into CASSPGQMTDTQYF.